This TCR beta chain was profiled in a study of T cell repertoires in cytomegalovirus infection. Study summary: Recently identified HLA-C-restricted CMV epitopes were used, and well-studied HLA-B-restricted CMV epitopes were used as well. CMV infection together with matching HLA type was indicated by public TCR beta signatures.

In this sample, this clonotype turned up a few times. The antigen is not known. TCRdb recomputed calls from the reads with MiXCR, one row per CDR3 protein. The sample includes approximately 500,000 distinct CDR3 sequences, around a third seen only once; the top ten take about 17%. Notes on the study in general: Individuals carrying CMV plus the relevant HLA were identified by cumulative frequency of public TCR beta families.

This CDR3 has 17 residues. V dropped 6 bases and J dropped 2; count of bases not matched to a gene: 11. The input for sequencing was cultured PBMCs, taken from culture after CMV antigen stimulation. The V gene is TRBV12-3 or TRBV12-4, the J gene TRBJ2-3, with TRBD2 matching 10 bases. This TCR was recovered from a human donor in good health (CMV status not recorded). Some clones in this sample may be carry-over from other donors' samples. The CDR3 region is CASSPNLTSGDTDTQYF. In DNA form, the CDR3 reads TGTGCCAGCAGCCCTAACCTAACTAGCGGGGACACAGATACGCAGTATTTT.